Detailed here is one T cell receptor (beta chain). What it binds is unknown. Unstimulated Tregs (CD4+CD25+CD127-) and CD4+CD25- non-Tregs were sorted from PBMCs. The data originate from a study of Tregs in tolerant kidney transplant recipients. In the study overall: Related graft donors supplied nonmyeloablative bone marrow transplants, and mixed chimerism was transient.

The protocol was immunoSEQ multiplex PCR, while the TCRdb copy is restricted to in-frame clones and leaves out a portion. The sample shows about 73,000 clones, 80% to 95% of them seen only once. This CDR3 has 14 residues. The germline V gene encodes CDR1 SQVTM and CDR2 ANQGSEA. With 3 bases removed from V and 2 bases from J, the gap between germline ends came to 13 bases. Points from the study as a whole: Some patients' samples used different primers over time, so nucleotide sequences weren't comparable. Biological reproducibility was not directly addressed in this study.

The clonotype originates from a human donor who received a combined kidney and bone marrow transplant. This specimen was Tregs from blood, taken before the transplant. This chain joins TRBV29-1 and TRBJ2-5; no definite D call. CDR3 sequence reads: CSVERESRQETQYF. CDR3 DNA: TGCAGCGTTGAGCGAGAATCCCGTCAAGAGACCCAGTACTTC. The full variable domain, rest sourced from reference TRBV29-1 and TRBJ2-5, is SAVISQKPSRDICQRGTSLTIQCQVDSQVTMMFWYRQQPGQSLTLIATANQGSEATYESGFVIDKFPISRPNLTFSTLTVSNMSPEDSSIYLCSVERESRQETQYFGPGTRLLVL.